The 4 T cell receptor beta chains in this list originate from one sample, sequenced in a study of blood T cell repertoires in COVID-19. Some clones are missing from TCRdb's copy, which holds only in-frame ones; the method was immunoSEQ multiplex PCR. The data hold about 280,000 clones, with around nine tenths observed a single time. Sequenced material: peripheral blood. The receptors were gathered from a man in his forties with active or convalescent COVID-19.

The chain recombines TRBV19 with TRBJ2-5; TRBD1 matches 7 bases. Germline V gene sequence: CDR1 LNHDA, CDR2 SQIVND (reference sequence). After removal of 1 base from V and 5 bases from J, the junction contained 4 bases not matched to a gene. This CDR3 has 14 residues. The CDR3 DNA follows: TGTGCCAGTAGTATAGTAGACAGGGAGGAGACCCAGTACTTC. The encoded protein is CASSIVDREETQYF.

This sequence joins TRBV2 and TRBJ2-5, with 10 nucleotides matching TRBD1. The CDR3 length is 13 residues. CDR1 SNHLY and CDR2 FYNNEI come from the germline V gene. Trimming cost V 6 bases and J 5 bases; bases outside gene matches: 3. CDR3 sequence reads: CASRTGGRETQYF. The CDR3 nucleotides read TGTGCCAGCAGGACAGGGGGCAGGGAGACCCAGTACTTC.

This chain joins TRBV11-2 and TRBJ2-5; the D gene is possibly TRBD1 (5 bases). With 5 bases removed from V and 2 bases from J, the gap between germline ends came to 9 bases. The germline V gene has CDR1 SGHAT and CDR2 FQNNGV. The CDR3 is made up of 13 amino acids. CDR3 in DNA: TGTGCCAGCAGCATTGACAGTCAAGAGACCCAGTACTTC. This encodes CASSIDSQETQYF.

The rearrangement links TRBV11-2 to TRBJ1-1; D is undetermined. The length of the CDR3 is 19 residues. Between the trimmed V and J ends, which lost 0 bases and 4 bases, there was a span of 24 bases. Per germline, CDR1 SGHAT and CDR2 FQNNGV. The CDR3 nucleotides are TGTGCCAGCAGCTTAGAAGGAGAATCGCTTGGAGGGTCCGGCACTGAAGCTTTCTTT. Translated: CASSLEGESLGGSGTEAFF.